This T cell receptor (beta chain) comes out of a study of control samples from healthy donors and cancer patients. Trimming stripped 5 bases from V and 5 bases from J, with 25 bases between. Germline loops: CDR1 MNHNY, CDR2 SVGAGI (reference sequence). The CDR3 spans 17 residues. Clones were sequenced by immunoSEQ multiplex PCR, and TCRdb holds only the in-frame ones, with some missing. The profile shows some 73,000 clones, roughly 92% of them singletons. This clone was counted a few times. The TCR originated in a woman aged 40 to 50 in good health. The sample consisted of blood. The chain recombines TRBV6-6 with TRBJ2-7; tentative D call: TRBD2 (5 bases). The CDR3 reads CASSQTSLAAPYDEQYF. The CDR3, as DNA: TGTGCCAGCAGTCAGACGAGTCTAGCCGCCCCCTACGACGAGCAGTACTTC.